The rows below give T cell receptor beta chains drawn from one sample of a study of blood T cell repertoires in COVID-19. The protocol was immunoSEQ multiplex PCR, while the TCRdb copy is restricted to in-frame clones and leaves out a portion. The sample includes 250,000 to 350,000 clones, roughly 82% of them seen just once. The sequencing input was peripheral blood. The receptors derive from a woman aged 50 to 60 with acute or convalescent COVID-19. Both conserved end residues are part of each CDR3. The D gene is left open where the match is weak. Clone size, where shown, is once, few, many, or a class for clones that have expanded.

-,TRBD1,TRBJ1-5,TRBV7-2,CASSLQGTGTNQPQHF,TGTGCCAGCAGCTTACAGGGGACAGGGACCAATCAGCCCCAGCATTTT
once,-,TRBJ1-5,TRBV19,CASKGRDINQPQHF,TGTGCCAGTAAGGGCAGGGACATTAATCAGCCCCAGCATTTT
few,TRBD1,TRBJ1-2,TRBV19,CASSNRGLDIYTF,TGTGCCAGTAGTAACAGGGGATTGGATATCTACACCTTC
-,-,TRBJ2-7,TRBV12-3/TRBV12-4,CASSLGTVYEQYF,TGTGCCAGCAGTTTAGGGACAGTCTACGAGCAGTACTTC
-,TRBD1,TRBJ1-5,TRBV18,CASSLTGGRQPQHF,TGTGCCAGCTCACTCACAGGGGGTCGCCAGCCCCAGCATTTT
-,-,TRBJ2-1,TRBV4-1,CASSQPFGEQFF,TGCGCCAGCAGCCAACCGTTCGGTGAGCAGTTCTTC
-,-,TRBJ2-2,TRBV18,CASSPSGNTGELFF,TGTGCCAGCTCACCATCAGGCAACACCGGGGAGCTGTTTTTT
-,-,TRBJ2-7,TRBV7-2,CASSFPTLSYEQYF,TGTGCCAGCAGCTTTCCGACACTCTCCTACGAGCAGTACTTC
-,-,TRBJ1-1,TRBV10-3,CAISDANRDMNTEAFF,TGTGCCATCAGTGACGCAAACAGGGACATGAACACTGAAGCTTTCTTT
-,TRBD1,TRBJ2-5,TRBV5-6,CASSSGGRETQYF,TGTGCCAGCAGCTCAGGGGGTAGGGAGACCCAGTACTTC
-,-,TRBJ1-4,TRBV5-5,CASSPRGMALTNEKLFF,TGTGCCAGCTCCCCAAGGGGTATGGCTTTAACTAATGAAAAACTGTTTTTT
once,-,TRBJ2-7,TRBV24-1,CATSDYRGSNEQYF,TGTGCCACCAGTGATTATAGGGGAAGCAACGAGCAGTACTTC
-,TRBD1,TRBJ1-5,TRBV4-2,CASSQSRTGSQPQHF,TGTGCCAGCAGCCAGTCGAGGACAGGAAGCCAGCCCCAGCATTTT
-,TRBD2,TRBJ2-1,TRBV11-3,CASSFGLAGVDEQFF,TGTGCCAGCAGCTTCGGACTAGCGGGAGTTGATGAGCAGTTCTTC
-,TRBD2,TRBJ2-5,TRBV18,CASSPFVAGGAQETQYF,TGTGCCAGCTCACCATTCGTGGCGGGAGGGGCCCAAGAGACCCAGTACTTC
-,-,TRBJ1-1,TRBV30,CAWSGQDSQGEAFF,TGTGCCTGGAGTGGTCAGGACAGTCAAGGCGAAGCTTTCTTT
once,-,TRBJ2-2,TRBV27,CASSLSGGPGTGELFF,TGTGCCAGCAGTTTATCCGGCGGACCGGGGACCGGGGAGCTGTTTTTT
-,TRBD2,TRBJ2-7,TRBV15,CATSSRGGYDEQYF,TGTGCCACCAGCTCCCGGGGAGGGTACGACGAGCAGTACTTC
-,TRBD2,TRBJ2-7,TRBV12-3/TRBV12-4,CASSSGLAVEQYF,TGTGCCAGCAGTTCGGGACTAGCTGTCGAGCAGTACTTC
-,TRBD2,TRBJ2-5,TRBV3-1/TRBV3-2,CASRPGLAGYQETQYF,TGTGCCAGCCGTCCCGGACTAGCGGGGTACCAAGAGACCCAGTACTTC
-,TRBD2,TRBJ2-1,TRBV5-1,CASSVEGGSRNEQFF,TGCGCCAGCAGCGTTGAGGGCGGGAGTAGGAATGAGCAGTTCTTC
-,TRBD1,TRBJ1-4,TRBV5-1,CASSPTGTTNEKLFF,TGCGCCAGCAGCCCGACAGGGACAACTAATGAAAAACTGTTTTTT
-,-,TRBJ2-3,TRBV7-2,CASSSQAGRDTQYF,TGTGCCAGCAGCTCCCAGGCAGGTCGCGATACGCAGTATTTT
once,-,TRBJ1-1,TRBV6-5,CASRPTGNTEAFF,TGTGCCAGCAGACCGACAGGGAACACTGAAGCTTTCTTT
few,-,TRBJ1-1,TRBV5-4,CASSLSGTEAFF,TGTGCCAGCAGCTTGTCGGGCACTGAAGCTTTCTTT
-,-,TRBJ2-7,TRBV28,CASSLPPYEQYF,TGTGCCAGCAGCCTACCCCCCTACGAGCAGTACTTC
-,TRBD2,TRBJ2-7,TRBV18,CASSLLSAGGITYEQYF,TGTGCCAGCTCACTTCTTTCAGCGGGAGGGATAACCTACGAGCAGTACTTC
-,-,TRBJ2-1,TRBV7-3,CASSFSSGRGNEQFF,TGTGCCAGCAGCTTCTCGAGTGGGAGAGGCAATGAGCAGTTCTTC
-,TRBD2,TRBJ2-1,TRBV29-1,CSVETGTSGYNEQFF,TGCAGCGTCGAAACCGGGACTAGCGGGTACAATGAGCAGTTCTTC
once,-,TRBJ2-1,TRBV27,CASRGGRGLLNEQFF,TGTGCCAGCAGAGGAGGTAGAGGACTTCTCAATGAGCAGTTCTTC
-,-,TRBJ1-1,TRBV18,CASSPLGQGGTEAFF,TGTGCCAGCTCACCACTCGGACAAGGGGGCACTGAAGCTTTCTTT
-,TRBD1,TRBJ2-1,TRBV10-3,CAISGQGGYNEQFF,TGTGCCATCAGTGGACAGGGGGGGTACAATGAGCAGTTCTTC
-,TRBD1,TRBJ1-1,TRBV5-8,CASSAYRGLNTEAFF,TGTGCCAGCAGCGCGTACAGGGGTTTGAACACTGAAGCTTTCTTT
-,TRBD1,TRBJ2-3,TRBV6-2/TRBV6-3,CASSAWTGRNTDTQYF,TGTGCCAGCAGTGCCTGGACAGGACGGAACACAGATACGCAGTATTTT
-,-,TRBJ2-6,TRBV6-2/TRBV6-3,CASSRVANVLTF,TGTGCCAGCAGTCGTGTTGCCAACGTCCTGACTTTC
-,TRBD1,TRBJ1-5,TRBV28,CASSQGQGFHQPQHF,TGTGCCAGCAGCCAAGGACAGGGGTTCCATCAGCCCCAGCATTTT